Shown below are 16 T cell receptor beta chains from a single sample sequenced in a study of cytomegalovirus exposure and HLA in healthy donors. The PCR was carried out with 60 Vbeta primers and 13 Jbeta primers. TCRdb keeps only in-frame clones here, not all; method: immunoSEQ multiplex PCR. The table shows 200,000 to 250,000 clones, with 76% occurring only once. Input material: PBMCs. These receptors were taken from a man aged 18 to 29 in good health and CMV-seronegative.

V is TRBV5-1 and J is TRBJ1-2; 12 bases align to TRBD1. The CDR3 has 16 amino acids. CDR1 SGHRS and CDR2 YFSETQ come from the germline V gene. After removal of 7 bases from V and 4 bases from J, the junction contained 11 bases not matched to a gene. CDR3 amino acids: CASFPGGTGGAYGYTF. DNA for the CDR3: TGCGCCAGCTTCCCGGGAGGGACAGGGGGCGCCTATGGCTACACCTTC.

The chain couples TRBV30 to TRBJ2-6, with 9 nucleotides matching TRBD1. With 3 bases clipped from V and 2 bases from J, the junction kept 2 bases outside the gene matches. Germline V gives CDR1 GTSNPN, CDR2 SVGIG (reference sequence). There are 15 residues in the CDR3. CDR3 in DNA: TGTGCCTGGAGAAGACAGGGGGCTGGGGCCAACGTCCTGACTTTC. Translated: CAWRRQGAGANVLTF. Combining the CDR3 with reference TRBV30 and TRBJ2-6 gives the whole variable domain SQTIHQWPATLVQPVGSPLSLECTVEGTSNPNLYWYRQAAGRGLQLLFYSVGIGQISSEVPQNLSASRPQDRQFILSSKKLLLSDSGFYLCAWRRQGAGANVLTFGAGSRLTVL.

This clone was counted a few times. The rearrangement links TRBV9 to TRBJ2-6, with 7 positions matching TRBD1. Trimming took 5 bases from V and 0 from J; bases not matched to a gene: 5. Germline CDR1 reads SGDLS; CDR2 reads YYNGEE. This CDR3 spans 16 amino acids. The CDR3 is CASRRTGNSGANVLTF. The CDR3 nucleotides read TGTGCCAGCAGACGGACAGGCAACTCTGGGGCCAACGTCCTGACTTTC.

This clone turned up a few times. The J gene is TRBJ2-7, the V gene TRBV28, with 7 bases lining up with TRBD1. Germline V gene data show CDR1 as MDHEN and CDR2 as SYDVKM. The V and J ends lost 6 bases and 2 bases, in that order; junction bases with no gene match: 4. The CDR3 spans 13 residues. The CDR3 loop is CASRTGSPYEQYF. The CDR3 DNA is TGTGCCAGCAGGACAGGGTCCCCCTACGAGCAGTACTTC.

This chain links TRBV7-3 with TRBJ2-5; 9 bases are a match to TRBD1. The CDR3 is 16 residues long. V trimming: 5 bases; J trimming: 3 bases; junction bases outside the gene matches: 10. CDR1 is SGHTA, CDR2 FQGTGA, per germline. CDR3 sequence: CASSNTDRGKEETQYF. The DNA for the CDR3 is TGTGCCAGCAGCAACACGGACAGGGGAAAGGAAGAGACCCAGTACTTC.

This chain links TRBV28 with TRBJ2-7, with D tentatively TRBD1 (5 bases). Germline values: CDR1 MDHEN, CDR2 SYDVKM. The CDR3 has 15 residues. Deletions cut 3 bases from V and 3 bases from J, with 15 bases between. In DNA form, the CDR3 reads TGTGCCAGCAGTTTCAGCAGGACATTTCTCTACGAGCAGTACTTC. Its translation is CASSFSRTFLYEQYF.

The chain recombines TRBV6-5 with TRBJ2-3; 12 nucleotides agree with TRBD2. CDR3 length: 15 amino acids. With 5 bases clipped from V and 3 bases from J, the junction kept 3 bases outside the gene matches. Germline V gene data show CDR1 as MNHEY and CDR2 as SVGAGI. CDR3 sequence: CASSKTSGSTDTQYF. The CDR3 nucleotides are TGTGCCAGCAGTAAGACTAGCGGGAGTACAGATACGCAGTATTTT.

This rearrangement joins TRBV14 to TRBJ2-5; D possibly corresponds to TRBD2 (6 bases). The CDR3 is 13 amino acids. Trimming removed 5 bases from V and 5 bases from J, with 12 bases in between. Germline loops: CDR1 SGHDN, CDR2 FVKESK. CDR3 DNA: TGTGCCAGCAGCGACGGACTATCTGAGACCCAGTACTTC. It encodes CASSDGLSETQYF.

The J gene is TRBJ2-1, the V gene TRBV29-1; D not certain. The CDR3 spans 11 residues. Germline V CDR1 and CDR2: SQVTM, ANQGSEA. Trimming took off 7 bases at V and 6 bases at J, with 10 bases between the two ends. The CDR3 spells CSAPGINEQFF. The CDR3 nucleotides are TGCAGCGCCCCCGGTATCAATGAGCAGTTCTTC.

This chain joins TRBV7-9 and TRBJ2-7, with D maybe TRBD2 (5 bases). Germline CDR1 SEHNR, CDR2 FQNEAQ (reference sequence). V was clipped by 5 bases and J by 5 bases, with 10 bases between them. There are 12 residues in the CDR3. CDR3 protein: CASSQTMDEQYF. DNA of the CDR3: TGTGCCAGCAGCCAGACTATGGACGAGCAGTACTTC.

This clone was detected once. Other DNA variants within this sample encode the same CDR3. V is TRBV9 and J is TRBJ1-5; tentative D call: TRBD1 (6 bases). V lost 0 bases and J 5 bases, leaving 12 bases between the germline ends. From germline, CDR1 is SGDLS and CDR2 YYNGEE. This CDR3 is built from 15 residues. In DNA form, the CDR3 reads TGTGCCAGCAGCGTAGCTGGGACACGAGATCAGCCCCAGCATTTT. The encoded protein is CASSVAGTRDQPQHF.

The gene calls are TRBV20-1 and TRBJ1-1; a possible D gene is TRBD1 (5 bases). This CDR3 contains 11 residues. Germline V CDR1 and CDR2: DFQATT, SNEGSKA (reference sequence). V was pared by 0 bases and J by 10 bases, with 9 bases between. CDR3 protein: CSAREWGGAFF. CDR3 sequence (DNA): TGCAGTGCTAGAGAATGGGGGGGAGCTTTCTTT.

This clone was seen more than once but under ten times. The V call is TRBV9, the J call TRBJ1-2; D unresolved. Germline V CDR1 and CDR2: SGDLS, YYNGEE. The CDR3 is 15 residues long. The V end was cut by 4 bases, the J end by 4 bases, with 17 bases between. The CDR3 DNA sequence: TGTGCCAGCAGCAAGGACGGTCGGGAGGCCTATGGCTACACCTTC. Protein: CASSKDGREAYGYTF. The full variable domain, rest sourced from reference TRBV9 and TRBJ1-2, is DSGVTQTPKHLITATGQRVTLRCSPRSGDLSVYWYQQSLDQGLQFLIQYYNGEERAKGNILERFSAQQFPDLHSELNLSSLELGDSALYFCASSKDGREAYGYTFGSGTRLTVV.

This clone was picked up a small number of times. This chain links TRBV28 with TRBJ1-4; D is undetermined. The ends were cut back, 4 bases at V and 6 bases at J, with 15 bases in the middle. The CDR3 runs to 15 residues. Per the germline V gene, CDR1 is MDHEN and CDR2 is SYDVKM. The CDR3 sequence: CASSWSSRSDEKLFF. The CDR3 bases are TGTGCCAGCAGTTGGTCGAGCCGCTCGGATGAAAAACTGTTTTTT. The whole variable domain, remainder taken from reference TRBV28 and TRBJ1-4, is DVKVTQSSRYLVKRTGEKVFLECVQDMDHENMFWYRQDPGLGLRLIYFSYDVKMKEKGDIPEGYSVSREKKERFSLILESASTNQTSMYLCASSWSSRSDEKLFFGSGTQLSVL.

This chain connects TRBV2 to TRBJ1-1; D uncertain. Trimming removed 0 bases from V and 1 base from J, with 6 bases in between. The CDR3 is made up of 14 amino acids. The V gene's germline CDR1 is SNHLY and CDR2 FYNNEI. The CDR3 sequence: CASSEALRNTEAFF. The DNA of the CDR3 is TGTGCCAGCAGTGAAGCGCTCAGGAACACTGAAGCTTTCTTT.

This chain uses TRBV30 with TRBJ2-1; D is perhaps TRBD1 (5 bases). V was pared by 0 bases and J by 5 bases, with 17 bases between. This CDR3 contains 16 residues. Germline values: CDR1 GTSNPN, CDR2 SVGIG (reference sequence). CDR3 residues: CAWSVLRIRGNNEQFF. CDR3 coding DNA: TGTGCCTGGAGTGTACTACGCATAAGGGGTAACAATGAGCAGTTCTTC.